A single sample is the source of the 27 T cell receptor beta chains below, sequenced in a study of CD8 T cells in ankylosing spondylitis. TCRdb processed the 5' RACE reads anew with MiXCR; each CDR3 protein has one entry. The sample contains about 250,000 distinct CDR3 sequences, more than 15% of which appear only once. Specimen: blood, either unsorted or a sorted T cell fraction (not recorded which). The receptors stem from a male donor with ankylosing spondylitis or in good health (not recorded which).

The chain employs TRBV4-1 and TRBJ2-5; D not certain. Germline values: CDR1 MGHRA, CDR2 YSYEKL. V was shortened by 0 bases and J by 4 bases, with 9 bases between the two germline ends. CDR3 length: 14 amino acids. CDR3 region: CASSQEFQVETQYF. The CDR3 DNA reads as TGCGCCAGCAGCCAAGAATTTCAGGTAGAGACCCAGTACTTC.

This clonotype was counted only a few times. This chain uses TRBV4-3 with TRBJ2-7; 7 bases align to TRBD2. CDR3 length equals 15 residues. The ends lost 1 base at V and 3 bases at J; junction bases unmatched: 6. Per the germline V gene, CDR1 is LGHNA and CDR2 is YSLEER. This CDR3 reads CASSQGWSGVYEQYF. The CDR3 coding sequence is TGCGCCAGCAGCCAAGGGTGGAGCGGGGTCTACGAGCAGTACTTC.

In its sample, this clonotype was seen a few times. The chain carries TRBV27 and TRBJ2-5; TRBD1 matches at 12 bases. Trimming took 5 bases from V and 5 from J; bases not matched to a gene: 6. Germline CDR1 and CDR2: MNHEY and SMNVEV (reference sequence). The CDR3 totals 15 residues. The CDR3 region has the DNA TGTGCCAGCAGTACCGGGACAGGGGGCCCCGAGACCCAGTACTTC. Its translation is CASSTGTGGPETQYF.

This chain uses TRBV7-2 with TRBJ1-4, with 11 bases that match TRBD1. After removal of 3 bases from V and 8 bases from J, the junction contained 2 bases not matched to a gene. The CDR3 extends over 14 amino acids. In germline, CDR1 is SGHTA, CDR2 FQGNSA. CDR3 DNA sequence: TGTGCCAGCAGCTTGGGACAGGGGGGAGAAAAACTGTTTTTT. Protein product: CASSLGQGGEKLFF.

The V gene is TRBV12-3 or TRBV12-4, the J gene TRBJ2-1; tentatively, D is TRBD1 or TRBD2 (5 bases each). CDR3 length equals 13 residues. Trimming took 6 bases from V and 10 from J, leaving 16 bases between them. Written as DNA, the CDR3 is TGTGCCAGCAGCCCCGGGACGAGGCTGGAGCAGTTCTTC. Its protein product is CASSPGTRLEQFF.

This clonotype appeared a few times. The chain links TRBV29-1 to TRBJ2-5; possibly TRBD1 for D (5 bases). With 3 bases removed from V and 1 base from J, the gap between germline ends came to 12 bases. This CDR3 has 14 amino acids. Per the germline V gene, CDR1 is SQVTM and CDR2 is ANQGSEA. The CDR3 region has the DNA TGCAGCGTTGAGGCAGGGTGGATCCAAGAGACCCAGTACTTC. It codes for CSVEAGWIQETQYF.

For this clonotype: Since a much larger clone is just one base distant, this may be a read error. This sequence joins TRBV4-2 and TRBJ2-1; D gene uncertain. CDR1 is LGHNA and CDR2 is YNFKEQ in the germline V gene. The CDR3 covers 12 residues. The CDR3 loop reads CASSQDRNEQSF. In nucleotides, the CDR3 is TGTGCCAGCAGCCAAGATCGGAATGAGCAGTCCTTC.

The rearrangement uses TRBV4-1 and TRBJ2-2, with TRBD2 as a possible D gene (5 bases). Germline loops: CDR1 MGHRA, CDR2 YSYEKL. V was cut by 4 bases and J by 3 bases, with 18 bases left in between. The CDR3 has 17 amino acids. CDR3 residues: CASSPRPSTSDTGELFF. The CDR3 bases are TGCGCCAGCAGCCCCCGACCGAGTACTAGTGACACCGGGGAGCTGTTTTTT.

This clonotype was counted ten times or more. V gene TRBV19 combines with J gene TRBJ1-2, with 7 bases lining up with TRBD1. The V and J ends lost 3 bases and 3 bases, in that order; junction bases with no gene match: 10. This CDR3 is 16 amino acids long. Germline CDR1 and CDR2: LNHDA and SQIVND (reference sequence). The CDR3 reads CASSITADRDYYGYTF. CDR3 nucleotides: TGTGCCAGTAGTATTACGGCCGACAGGGACTACTATGGCTACACCTTC.

This clonotype has a handful of counts. The rearrangement joins TRBV5-6 to TRBJ2-3, with D possibly matching TRBD2 (6 bases). The CDR3 is made up of 14 amino acids. Germline V gives CDR1 SGHDT, CDR2 YYEEEE. With 3 bases removed from V and 5 bases from J, the gap between germline ends came to 13 bases. The CDR3 protein is CASSSGAKIDTQYF. The CDR3, as DNA: TGTGCCAGCAGCTCGGGAGCCAAAATAGATACGCAGTATTTT. Together with reference TRBV5-6 and TRBJ2-3, the CDR3 gives the full variable domain: DAGVTQSPTHLIKTRGQQVTLRCSPKSGHDTVSWYQQALGQGPQFIFQYYEEEERQRGNFPDRFSGHQFPNYSSELNVNALLLGDSALYLCASSSGAKIDTQYFGPGTRLTVL.

The chain employs TRBV7-9 and TRBJ2-3; D is unclear. V shed 4 bases and J shed 7 bases, with 9 bases lying between them. In germline, CDR1 is SEHNR, CDR2 FQNEAQ (reference sequence). The CDR3 extends over 12 amino acids. CDR3 nucleotide sequence: TGTGCCAGCAGCTCCACGACTTATACGCAGTATTTT. Translating gives CASSSTTYTQYF.

This chain uses TRBV5-1 with TRBJ2-3; 9 bases fit TRBD2. Trimming removed 5 bases from V and 3 bases from J; junction bases left unmatched: 13. The germline V gene encodes CDR1 SGHRS and CDR2 YFSETQ. The CDR3 spans 17 residues. The CDR3 region is CASRPRWREGPTDTQYF. CDR3 DNA: TGCGCCAGCAGGCCCAGGTGGCGGGAGGGCCCGACAGATACGCAGTATTTT.

The chain carries TRBV21-1 and TRBJ2-6; the table's D call of TRBD2 was not tested on the DNA. TRBV21-1 is described as a pseudogene. The CDR3 totals 17 residues. Written as DNA, the CDR3 is TGTGTTAGCAGCAAAGCTCGCTGGGACTTCGCAGCCAACGTCCTGACTTTC. This gives the protein CVSSKARWDFAANVLTF.

This clonotype has only a few counts. The chain recombines TRBV12-3 or TRBV12-4 with TRBJ1-5; 9 bases align to TRBD1. This CDR3 is built from 14 residues. V was clipped by 6 bases and J by 4 bases; unmatched bases: 4. The DNA of the CDR3 is TGTGCCAGCAGGTCGGGACAGGGAAATCAGCCCCAGCATTTT. Protein: CASRSGQGNQPQHF.

The chain links TRBV20-1 to TRBJ2-3, with TRBD2 identical over 7 bases. The CDR3 covers 14 residues. V shed 3 bases, J shed 6 bases, and the junction held 9 bases outside the gene matches. Germline CDR1 is DFQATT and CDR2 is SNEGSKA (reference sequence). The CDR3 is CSARPAGPPDTQYF. The CDR3 region has the DNA TGCAGTGCTAGGCCAGCGGGACCTCCGGATACGCAGTATTTT.

This clonotype has just a few counts. The V and J genes are TRBV29-1 and TRBJ2-6, with TRBD1 matching over 7 bases. V gave up 4 bases and J gave up 0 bases; unmatched junction bases: 6. The germline gives CDR1 SQVTM, CDR2 ANQGSEA. The CDR3 is 16 residues long. CDR3 sequence: CSVAWDRASGANVLTF. CDR3 DNA: TGCAGCGTTGCCTGGGACAGAGCCTCTGGGGCCAACGTCCTGACTTTC.

This clonotype was recorded at least ten times. This chain joins TRBV12-3 or TRBV12-4 and TRBJ2-3, with 8 bases matching TRBD1. Trimming at V came to 3 bases and at J to 1 base, leaving 0 bases not matched to a gene. The CDR3 is 14 amino acids. CDR3 amino acids: CASSLTGGTDTQYF. CDR3 in DNA: TGTGCCAGCAGTTTGACAGGGGGCACAGATACGCAGTATTTT.

This chain uses TRBV4-1 with TRBJ2-1; D is unclear. V was clipped by 4 bases and J by 5 bases, with 6 bases between them. The CDR3 is 12 amino acids. Germline lookup yields CDR1 MGHRA and CDR2 YSYEKL. Here the CDR3 reads CASSRINNEQFF. DNA for the CDR3: TGCGCCAGCAGCCGCATTAACAATGAGCAGTTCTTC.

The chain has TRBV12-3 or TRBV12-4 and TRBJ2-1; D remains ambiguous. This CDR3 spans 12 amino acids. V lost 1 base and J 8 bases, leaving 6 bases between the germline ends. The CDR3: CASSLGVDEQFF. CDR3 in DNA: TGTGCCAGCAGTTTAGGGGTGGATGAGCAGTTCTTC.

The rearrangement uses TRBV14 and TRBJ2-7; unclear D gene. CDR3 length: 14 amino acids. The ends were cut back, 4 bases at V and 2 bases at J, with 12 bases in the middle. Germline CDR1 is SGHDN and CDR2 is FVKESK. The CDR3 coding sequence is TGTGCCAGCAGCCCGCGGTTGGCCCCCTACGAGCAGTACTTC. This sequence encodes CASSPRLAPYEQYF.

A few counts support this clonotype. This chain joins TRBV9 and TRBJ1-5; D gene ambiguous. Trimming cost V 4 bases and J 5 bases, with 10 bases left between them. This CDR3 contains 13 residues. Germline CDR1 and CDR2: SGDLS and YYNGEE. In nucleotides, the CDR3 is TGTGCCAGCAGCTATAGCAACGATCAGCCCCAGCATTTT. Translating it yields CASSYSNDQPQHF.

The rearrangement links TRBV5-1 to TRBJ2-5; a weak D match, TRBD2 (5 bases). V gave up 2 bases and J gave up 4 bases, with 9 bases separating them. The germline V gene has CDR1 SGHRS and CDR2 YFSETQ. This CDR3 comprises 13 residues. The CDR3 region is CASSFEGAETQYF. The CDR3, as DNA: TGCGCCAGCAGCTTCGAGGGAGCAGAGACCCAGTACTTC.

This clonotype was seen more than once but under ten times. The chain is built from TRBV27 and TRBJ1-6, with D perhaps matching TRBD1 (6 bases). Germline V gene sequence: CDR1 MNHEY, CDR2 SMNVEV (reference sequence). The CDR3 runs to 17 residues. The germline V and J ends were trimmed by 5 bases and 0 bases, with 14 bases remaining between them. The DNA for the CDR3 is TGTGCCAGCAGTGTACAGGGACCTAGCTCCTATAATTCACCCCTCCACTTT. It codes for CASSVQGPSSYNSPLHF.

The rearrangement links TRBV29-1 to TRBJ2-1; possibly TRBD2 for D (7 bases). Trimming left V 6 bases short and J 8 bases short, with 20 bases between. The CDR3 is 14 residues long. The germline V gene has CDR1 SQVTM and CDR2 ANQGSEA. The CDR3 sequence is CSVIAGAVGHEQFF. CDR3 nucleotides: TGCAGCGTGATCGCGGGGGCGGTCGGCCATGAGCAGTTCTTC.

This clonotype was detected ten times or more. The V gene is TRBV6-2 or TRBV6-3, the J gene TRBJ2-7, with D maybe TRBD2 (5 bases). The CDR3 has 13 amino acids. Trimming stripped 5 bases from V and 3 bases from J, with 11 bases between. Germline CDR1 is MNHEY and CDR2 is SVGEGT. CDR3 sequence: CASSNRGLYEQYF. The CDR3 nucleotides are TGTGCCAGCAGTAATCGAGGGCTCTACGAGCAGTACTTC.

The chain links TRBV7-2 to TRBJ2-1; D call uncertain. Per the germline V gene, CDR1 is SGHTA and CDR2 is FQGNSA. The V end lost 5 bases, the J end lost 3 bases, and 8 bases lay between the germline ends. The CDR3 sequence is 13 residues long. CDR3 loop: CASSPMDYNEQFF. CDR3 in DNA: TGTGCCAGCAGCCCCATGGACTACAATGAGCAGTTCTTC. The variable domain in full, with the rest retrieved from reference TRBV7-2 and TRBJ2-1, is GAGVSQSPSNKVTEKGKDVELRCDPISGHTALYWYRQSLGQGLEFLIYFQGNSAPDKSGLPSDRFSAERTGGSVSTLTIQRTQQEDSAVYLCASSPMDYNEQFFGPGTRLTVL.

The table lists this clonotype with a few counts. The genes are TRBV20-1 and TRBJ2-7, with D perhaps TRBD1 (6 bases). CDR3 length: 14 amino acids. Between the trimmed V and J ends, which lost 6 bases and 0 bases, there was a span of 15 bases. Germline V CDR1 and CDR2: DFQATT, SNEGSKA (reference sequence). CDR3 sequence (DNA): TGCAGTGCCGAGACAGGACTTAGCTCCTACGAGCAGTACTTC. Translation gives CSAETGLSSYEQYF.